A single sample is the source of the 32 T cell receptor beta chains below, sequenced in a study of lymphopenia after photon versus proton radiotherapy. Clones were sequenced by immunoSEQ multiplex PCR, and TCRdb holds only the in-frame ones, with some missing. The sample has approximately 65,000 clones, 85% to 90% seen once. The sample here was peripheral blood, taken from a patient treated with proton-based radiotherapy. Every receptor here comes from a man aged 80 or over with esophageal cancer.

This chain connects TRBV29-1 to TRBJ1-4; D is ambiguous. The V end lost 2 bases, the J end lost 7 bases, and 11 bases lay between the germline ends. Germline V gene data show CDR1 as SQVTM and CDR2 as ANQGSEA. The CDR3 contains 13 residues. The CDR3 nucleotides read TGCAGCGTTGAATTGAACAGTGCTGAAAAACTGTTTTTT. Its translation: CSVELNSAEKLFF.

The chain employs TRBV6-1 and TRBJ1-5; D uncertain. Trimming took off 2 bases at V and 2 bases at J, with 7 bases between the two ends. Germline assignment: CDR1 MNHNS and CDR2 SASEGT. This CDR3 has 14 amino acids. CDR3 nucleotides: TGTGCCAGCAGTGAACTCGGGGGCAATCAGCCCCAGCATTTT. This sequence encodes CASSELGGNQPQHF.

The genes are TRBV6-6 and TRBJ2-2; 7 positions match TRBD1. Germline V gives CDR1 MNHNY, CDR2 SVGAGI (reference sequence). V dropped 6 bases and J dropped 5; count of bases not matched to a gene: 9. The CDR3 covers 15 residues. Here the CDR3 DNA reads TGTGCCAGCAGAAGACAGGGCGGTGGGACCGGGGAGCTGTTTTTT. It specifies CASRRQGGGTGELFF.

Comment on this clone: The DNA is left out, because the CDR3 cannot be placed on it with certainty; the CDR3 is given as TCRdb lists it. The chain combines TRBV6-5 with TRBJ1-4. Per the germline V gene, CDR1 is MNHEY and CDR2 is SVGAGI. Termini included, the CDR3 measures 15 amino acids. The CDR3: CASSSSGGLWEKLFF.

This rearrangement joins TRBV11-3 to TRBJ2-5; D perhaps matches TRBD1 (5 bases). CDR1 and CDR2 (germline): SGHNT, YENEEA. The CDR3 covers 15 residues. V lost 4 bases to trimming and J lost 11 bases, with 23 bases between them. The CDR3 nucleotides read TGTGCCAGCAGCTCCTCAGGGCTCAATGAAGGAGAGCAGTACTTC. This gives the protein CASSSSGLNEGEQYF.

The chain has TRBV6-6 and TRBJ2-7; 7 bases are shared with TRBD1. CDR1 is MNHNY, CDR2 SVGAGI, per germline (reference sequence). CDR3 length: 16 amino acids. Germline trimming cut 5 bases from V and 0 bases from J; bases unmatched to any gene: 10. The CDR3, as DNA: TGTGCCAGCAGTCCCCGGGACAGAACCAACTCCTACGAGCAGTACTTC. The encoded protein is CASSPRDRTNSYEQYF.

The rearrangement links TRBV7-8 to TRBJ1-1; TRBD1 matches at 7 bases. This CDR3 spans 14 amino acids. After removal of 4 bases from V and 2 bases from J, the junction contained 4 bases not matched to a gene. Germline CDR1 and CDR2: SGHVS and FQNEAQ. The CDR3: CASSSGQINTEAFF. In nucleotides, the CDR3 is TGTGCCAGCAGCTCGGGACAGATTAACACTGAAGCTTTCTTT. Variable domain in full (rest from reference TRBV7-8 and TRBJ1-1): GAGVSQSPRYKVAKRGQDVALRCDPISGHVSLFWYQQALGQGPEFLTYFQNEAQLDKSGLPSDRFFAERPEGSVSTLKIQRTQQEDSAVYLCASSSGQINTEAFFGQGTRLTVV.

This chain connects TRBV19 to TRBJ2-6; D is tentatively TRBD1 or TRBD2 (5 bases each). The V end was cut by 9 bases, the J end by 4 bases, with 19 bases between. Per the germline V gene, CDR1 is LNHDA and CDR2 is SQIVND (reference sequence). The CDR3 contains 16 residues. CDR3 nucleotides: TGTGCCAGCAGACCGGGACGATCAGCAGGGGCCAACGTCCTGACTTTC. It encodes CASRPGRSAGANVLTF.

The gene calls are TRBV29-1 and TRBJ1-1; the D is unclear. The CDR3 totals 13 residues. Germline V gives CDR1 SQVTM, CDR2 ANQGSEA. V was trimmed by 1 base and J by 3 bases, leaving 9 bases between them. The CDR3 region is CSVEGPRHTEAFF. CDR3 DNA sequence: TGCAGCGTTGAAGGACCAAGACACACTGAAGCTTTCTTT.

The chain recombines TRBV14 with TRBJ2-6; D gene ambiguous. Germline V gene lookup returns CDR1 SGHDN and CDR2 FVKESK. This CDR3 spans 18 amino acids. The germline V and J ends were trimmed by 2 bases and 0 bases, with 14 bases remaining between them. This chain's CDR3 is CASSQFNFFVSGANVLTF. CDR3 bases: TGTGCCAGCAGCCAATTCAACTTTTTCGTCTCTGGGGCCAACGTCCTGACTTTC.

The rearrangement joins TRBV7-2 to TRBJ2-7; no definite D call. CDR1 and CDR2 from the germline V gene are SGHTA and FQGNSA. V gave up 2 bases and J gave up 0 bases, with 11 bases separating them. The CDR3 has 15 residues. CDR3 DNA sequence: TGTGCCAGCAGCTTACGGTTGTCCAGCTCCTACGAGCAGTACTTC. Translating gives CASSLRLSSSYEQYF.

The V and J genes are TRBV30 and TRBJ1-1; possibly TRBD1 for D (5 bases). Germline CDR1 and CDR2: GTSNPN and SVGIG (reference sequence). Deletions cut 4 bases from V and 3 bases from J, with 6 bases between. The CDR3 is made up of 11 amino acids. This CDR3 is CAWTGDTEAFF. For the CDR3, the DNA is TGTGCCTGGACGGGGGACACTGAAGCTTTCTTT. Together with reference TRBV30 and TRBJ1-1, the CDR3 gives the full variable domain: SQTIHQWPATLVQPVGSPLSLECTVEGTSNPNLYWYRQAAGRGLQLLFYSVGIGQISSEVPQNLSASRPQDRQFILSSKKLLLSDSGFYLCAWTGDTEAFFGQGTRLTVV.

This chain connects TRBV5-1 to TRBJ1-6; 8 nucleotides agree with TRBD1. CDR3 length: 14 amino acids. The germline CDR1 and CDR2 sequences are SGHRS and YFSETQ. Unmatched junction bases numbered 7, after V lost 4 bases and J lost 10 bases. The CDR3 DNA follows: TGCGCCAGCAGCGCGGACAGGGTAGGATCACCCCTCCACTTT. It specifies CASSADRVGSPLHF.

V and J are TRBV2 and TRBJ2-5; 8 nucleotides agree with TRBD2. The J call may be in error: the DNA end matches TRBJ2-7 better. Germline CDR1 SNHLY, CDR2 FYNNEI. The CDR3 totals 15 residues. CDR3 sequence reads: CASSGGTRRTYEQYF. The CDR3 region has the DNA TGTGCCAGCAGCGGGGGGACTAGGCGAACCTACGAGCAGTACTTC.

The chain links TRBV5-1 to TRBJ2-6; tentatively, D is TRBD2 (5 bases). CDR3 length: 16 amino acids. Germline V CDR1 and CDR2: SGHRS, YFSETQ. Trimming pared 4 bases from V and 0 bases from J, leaving 11 bases between. CDR3 residues: CASSHGGGSGANVLTF. The CDR3 DNA reads TGCGCCAGCAGCCACGGAGGTGGCTCTGGGGCCAACGTCCTGACTTTC.

This chain links TRBV11-1 with TRBJ2-2; D is unclear. Trimming shortened V by 5 bases and J by 1 base, and 8 bases separated the two germline ends. From germline, CDR1 is SGHAT and CDR2 FQDESV (reference sequence). This CDR3 has 14 residues. CDR3 sequence: CASSRRENTGELFF. CDR3 coding DNA: TGTGCCAGCAGCCGGAGAGAGAACACCGGGGAGCTGTTTTTT.

The chain carries TRBV7-2 and TRBJ1-3, with a tentative D call TRBD1 (5 bases). V was cut by 1 base and J by 4 bases, with 11 bases left in between. The CDR3 is 15 residues long. Germline V CDR1 and CDR2: SGHTA, FQGNSA. The CDR3 is CASSLGGNRGNTIYF. The CDR3 nucleotides are TGTGCCAGCAGCTTAGGGGGCAACCGAGGAAACACCATATATTTT. The whole variable domain, filled in from reference TRBV7-2 and TRBJ1-3, reads GAGVSQSPSNKVTEKGKDVELRCDPISGHTALYWYRQSLGQGLEFLIYFQGNSAPDKSGLPSDRFSAERTGGSVSTLTIQRTQQEDSAVYLCASSLGGNRGNTIYFGEGSWLTVV.

The rearrangement joins TRBV19 to TRBJ2-3; 12 bases align to TRBD2. This CDR3 has 15 amino acids. The germline CDR1 and CDR2 sequences are LNHDA and SQIVND (reference sequence). With 7 bases clipped from V and 5 bases from J, the junction kept 7 bases outside the gene matches. CDR3 residues: CASTSTSGGRDTQYF. In DNA, the CDR3 is TGTGCCAGTACCTCGACTAGCGGGGGAAGAGATACGCAGTATTTT.

V is TRBV7-2 and J is TRBJ1-3; D possibly corresponds to TRBD1 (5 bases). The CDR3 loop spans 15 amino acids. V was cut by 5 bases and J by 0 bases, with 11 bases left in between. The germline V gene has CDR1 SGHTA and CDR2 FQGNSA. The CDR3 spells CASSTGRSSGNTIYF. The CDR3 DNA follows: TGTGCCAGCAGCACAGGACGGAGCTCTGGAAACACCATATATTTT.

The J gene is TRBJ2-7, the V gene TRBV11-2; 7 bases map to TRBD1. Germline lookup yields CDR1 SGHAT and CDR2 FQNNGV. V gave up 6 bases and J gave up 0 bases; unmatched junction bases: 11. This CDR3 has 16 residues. The CDR3 DNA sequence: TGTGCCAGCAGGAGAAACAGGGGCCAAAACTCCTACGAGCAGTACTTC. Translation: CASRRNRGQNSYEQYF.

This chain joins TRBV29-1 and TRBJ2-7; D gene ambiguous. Trimming left V 1 base short and J 1 base short, with 11 bases between. Per germline, CDR1 SQVTM and CDR2 ANQGSEA. This CDR3 is built from 14 residues. The CDR3 coding sequence is TGCAGCGTTGAAGTCGACAAGCGATCCTACGAGCAGTACTTC. It translates to CSVEVDKRSYEQYF.

CDR3 coding DNA: TGTGCCAGCAGCCGGGGACAGGGAGAGACTGAAAAACTGTTTTTT. Its translation is CASSRGQGETEKLFF. V gene TRBV5-5 combines with J gene TRBJ1-4; TRBD1 agrees at 9 bases. J lost 7 bases, V lost 4 bases, and 8 bases had no gene match. The CDR3 is 15 amino acids. Germline values: CDR1 SGHKS, CDR2 YYEKEE (reference sequence).

The chain combines TRBV5-1 with TRBJ1-6; 7 nucleotides match TRBD1. This CDR3 has 15 amino acids. Trimming removed 4 bases from V and 10 bases from J; junction bases left unmatched: 11. From germline, CDR1 is SGHRS and CDR2 YFSETQ. The CDR3, as DNA: TGCGCCAGCAGCCCTTCCGACAGGGAAGGGTCACCCCTCCACTTT. Translating it yields CASSPSDREGSPLHF.

This clone has only a few counts. V and J are TRBV19 and TRBJ1-2; D is ambiguous. The CDR3 has 15 amino acids. Germline V gene lookup returns CDR1 LNHDA and CDR2 SQIVND (reference sequence). V was pared by 2 bases and J by 1 base, with 11 bases between. CDR3 bases: TGTGCCAGTAGTATACGGGTAACCTATAACTATGGCTACACCTTC. This translates into CASSIRVTYNYGYTF.

As regards this clone: Relative to the germline gene, one junction end is altered; a read error may explain this. This chain joins TRBV5-8 and TRBJ1-2; possible D gene TRBD1, 5 bases. The CDR3 spans 14 residues. Germline V gene lookup returns CDR1 SGHTS and CDR2 YDEGEE. As DNA, the CDR3 is TGCGCCAGCAGCCAAGACAGCCTAAACTATGGCTACACCTTC. Amino acid sequence: CASSQDSLNYGYTF.

The gene calls are TRBV19 and TRBJ1-1, with D perhaps TRBD1 (5 bases). The germline gives CDR1 LNHDA, CDR2 SQIVND (reference sequence). The CDR3 is 15 residues long. Trimming removed 7 bases from V and 1 base from J, with 16 bases in between. CDR3: CASIDPGRGNTEAFF. CDR3 nucleotides: TGTGCCAGTATCGATCCTGGGAGGGGGAACACTGAAGCTTTCTTT.

The genes are TRBV5-6 and TRBJ2-1, with D possibly being TRBD1 (5 bases). The CDR3 loop spans 13 amino acids. Trimming removed 4 bases at V and 10 bases at J, with 15 bases between. Germline values: CDR1 SGHDT, CDR2 YYEEEE. The CDR3 DNA reads TGTGCCAGCAGCAAGAGACAGACCCGGGAGCAGTTCTTC. Translated: CASSKRQTREQFF. Drawing the rest from reference TRBV5-6 and TRBJ2-1, the complete variable domain is DAGVTQSPTHLIKTRGQQVTLRCSPKSGHDTVSWYQQALGQGPQFIFQYYEEEERQRGNFPDRFSGHQFPNYSSELNVNALLLGDSALYLCASSKRQTREQFFGPGTRLTVL.

The V call is TRBV2, the J call TRBJ1-1, with a possible D match to TRBD1 (5 bases). Per germline, CDR1 SNHLY and CDR2 FYNNEI. V lost 2 bases and J lost 5, with 9 bases in between. This CDR3 comprises 13 residues. The CDR3 coding sequence is TGTGCCAGCAGTGAACTGGGACGAACTGAAGCTTTCTTT. Encoded protein: CASSELGRTEAFF.

The J gene is TRBJ2-5, the V gene TRBV6-5, with D possibly TRBD2 on 6 matching bases. Looked up from germline, CDR1 is MNHEY and CDR2 is SVGAGI. Trimming pared 0 bases from V and 5 bases from J, leaving 13 bases between. This CDR3 is 15 amino acids long. CDR3 DNA: TGTGCCAGCAGTTACTCGCACGGGGGTGAGGAGACCCAGTACTTC. Translation gives CASSYSHGGEETQYF.

The chain is built from TRBV30 and TRBJ2-7, with D maybe TRBD2 (5 bases). V was trimmed by 0 bases and J by 7 bases, leaving 13 bases between them. The germline V gene encodes CDR1 GTSNPN and CDR2 SVGIG (reference sequence). CDR3 length equals 13 residues. The CDR3 region is CAWSVKGVGEQYF. The DNA for the CDR3 is TGTGCCTGGAGTGTTAAGGGAGTGGGGGAGCAGTACTTC.

This clone was detected once. The rearrangement uses TRBV30 and TRBJ2-7; 8 nucleotides match TRBD2. The CDR3 loop spans 15 amino acids. Trimming at V came to 2 bases and at J to 6 bases, leaving 12 bases not matched to a gene. CDR1 and CDR2 (germline): GTSNPN, SVGIG (reference sequence). The CDR3 sequence is CAWSSDSGTAGEQYF. The CDR3 DNA is TGTGCCTGGAGTTCGGATAGCGGGACCGCCGGCGAGCAGTACTTC. The whole variable domain, filled in from reference TRBV30 and TRBJ2-7, reads SQTIHQWPATLVQPVGSPLSLECTVEGTSNPNLYWYRQAAGRGLQLLFYSVGIGQISSEVPQNLSASRPQDRQFILSSKKLLLSDSGFYLCAWSSDSGTAGEQYFGPGTRLTVT.

The V gene is TRBV2, the J gene TRBJ1-5, with D maybe TRBD1 (5 bases). Trimming left V 8 bases short and J 7 bases short, with 15 bases between. Germline values: CDR1 SNHLY, CDR2 FYNNEI. The CDR3 extends over 13 amino acids. In DNA, the CDR3 is TGTGCCAGCTTATGGGGGACGGGGCAGCCCCAGCATTTT. Translation: CASLWGTGQPQHF.